This note documents a single TCR beta chain sequence. Each CDR3 protein is one row after TCRdb ran MiXCR on the 5' RACE reads. The sample consists of hundreds of thousands of distinct CDR3 sequences, 18% of them appearing once. This record belongs to a study of identical twins. These data also formed part of another study, on T cells expressing NK-cell markers.

The sequenced material came from PBMCs. The receptor was derived from a woman younger than 35 in good health.

CDR3 in amino acids: CSVRDREQFF. CDR3 bases: TGCAGCGTACGGGACAGAGAGCAGTTCTTC. The chain joins TRBV29-1 to TRBJ2-1; 7 bases map to TRBD1. CDR3 length: 10 residues. V trimming: 6 bases; J trimming: 10 bases; junction bases outside the gene matches: 3. From germline, CDR1 is SQVTM and CDR2 ANQGSEA.